The 11 T cell receptor beta chains below all came from one sample that was sequenced in a study of cytomegalovirus exposure and HLA in healthy donors. The PCR made use of 60 Vbeta and 13 Jbeta primers. Profiling relied on immunoSEQ multiplex PCR, and the TCRdb table lists in-frame clones only, not all of them. The sample lists some 180,000 clones, roughly 84% occurring once. What was sequenced was PBMCs. The receptors come from a girl aged 2 to 10 in good health and CMV-seropositive.

The V gene is TRBV4-1, the J gene TRBJ2-1; no firm D call. Germline V gives CDR1 MGHRA, CDR2 YSYEKL. The V end was cut by 4 bases, the J end by 5 bases, with 15 bases between. This CDR3 spans 15 amino acids. CDR3 nucleotides: TGCGCCAGCAGCCCTCGTCCTCGACTGAACAATGAGCAGTTCTTC. Translation: CASSPRPRLNNEQFF.

Only one count was recorded for this clone. The chain employs TRBV6-1 and TRBJ1-5, with TRBD1 as a possible D gene (6 bases). The CDR3 length is 15 residues. V dropped 5 bases and J dropped 2 bases, with 13 bases sitting between them. The germline V gene has CDR1 MNHNS and CDR2 SASEGT. The CDR3 reads CASSIGQWGNQPQHF. Written as DNA, the CDR3 is TGTGCCAGCAGTATTGGACAGTGGGGCAATCAGCCCCAGCATTTT.

The gene calls are TRBV5-1 and TRBJ2-5; D is unclear. The germline V and J ends were trimmed by 0 bases and 5 bases, with 5 bases remaining between them. CDR1 is SGHRS, CDR2 YFSETQ, per germline. This CDR3 is built from 12 residues. DNA for the CDR3: TGCGCCAGCAGCTTGGCGTCGGAGACCCAGTACTTC. This codes for CASSLASETQYF.

As DNA, the CDR3 is TGTGCCAGCAGCCAATTCTGGGCGGGTGGAGGGAACACTGAAGCTTTCTTT. Amino acids: CASSQFWAGGGNTEAFF. The chain recombines TRBV16 with TRBJ1-1; D is unresolved. This CDR3 spans 17 amino acids. Germline V lookup: CDR1 KGHSY, CDR2 FQNENV. Trimming left V 1 base short and J 1 base short, with 16 bases between.

This rearrangement joins TRBV28 to TRBJ1-3; D gene uncertain. V shed 1 base and J shed 1 base, with 14 bases lying between them. The V gene's germline CDR1 is MDHEN and CDR2 SYDVKM. The CDR3 is 17 amino acids. CDR3 nucleotides: TGTGCCAGCAGTTTATTTTATCCAAGAGGTTCTGGAAACACCATATATTTT. Translation gives CASSLFYPRGSGNTIYF.

V usage is TRBV27 and J usage is TRBJ1-1; a possible D gene is TRBD1 (5 bases). The CDR3 extends over 16 amino acids. The germline V gene has CDR1 MNHEY and CDR2 SMNVEV (reference sequence). Trimming removed 1 base at V and 1 base at J, with 13 bases between. The DNA for the CDR3 is TGTGCCAGCAGTTTATTTCTTGGAGGGACGAACACTGAAGCTTTCTTT. Encoded protein: CASSLFLGGTNTEAFF.

The J gene is TRBJ2-3, the V gene TRBV6-4; TRBD2 agrees at 13 bases. The CDR3 is 20 amino acids. V shed 1 base and J 2 bases; nucleotides not matched to a gene: 12. Germline CDR1 and CDR2: MRHNA and SNTAGT. For the CDR3, the DNA is TGTGCCAGCAGTGACTGCAAACCGGGACTAGCGGGGCGGTACACAGATACGCAGTATTTT. Amino acids: CASSDCKPGLAGRYTDTQYF.

The V gene is TRBV2, the J gene TRBJ2-2; 8 nucleotides line up with TRBD2. With 6 bases clipped from V and 6 bases from J, the junction kept 12 bases outside the gene matches. Looked up from germline, CDR1 is SNHLY and CDR2 is FYNNEI. This CDR3 has 16 amino acids. The CDR3 spells CASRSLGGGLAGELFF. CDR3 DNA: TGTGCCAGCAGATCTTTAGGCGGGGGGTTAGCCGGGGAGCTGTTTTTT. The entire variable domain, with the rest obtained from reference TRBV2 and TRBJ2-2, is as follows: EPEVTQTPSHQVTQMGQEVILRCVPISNHLYFYWYRQILGQKVEFLVSFYNNEISEKSEIFDDQFSVERPDGSNFTLKIRSTKLEDSAMYFCASRSLGGGLAGELFFGEGSRLTVL.

The chain joins TRBV28 to TRBJ2-5, with D maybe TRBD2 (5 bases). V lost 5 bases, J lost 7 bases, and 29 bases lay in between. This CDR3 contains 18 residues. The germline gives CDR1 MDHEN, CDR2 SYDVKM. In DNA, the CDR3 is TGTGCCAGCAGTACTCCGGACTCATTGAAAGGCGACGCCGGGACCCAGTACTTC. Protein product: CASSTPDSLKGDAGTQYF.

V gene TRBV6-1 combines with J gene TRBJ2-3; 7 bases agree with TRBD2. CDR3 length: 15 amino acids. V shed 3 bases and J 4 bases; nucleotides not matched to a gene: 7. Per germline, CDR1 MNHNS and CDR2 SASEGT. CDR3: CASSEAGAGADTQYF. Written as DNA, the CDR3 is TGTGCCAGCAGTGAGGCGGGAGCCGGCGCAGATACGCAGTATTTT.

The genes are TRBV7-2 and TRBJ2-2; D is ambiguous. Trimming removed 10 bases from V and 5 bases from J, with 17 bases in between. Germline lookup yields CDR1 SGHTA and CDR2 FQGNSA. The CDR3 runs to 14 residues. The CDR3 reads CAIDGPGPTGELFF. CDR3 in DNA: TGTGCCATCGACGGCCCTGGGCCGACCGGGGAGCTGTTTTTT.